One sample yielded the 22 T cell receptor beta chains listed below, sequenced in a study of tissue T cells after allogeneic stem cell transplantation. Data came from immunoSEQ multiplex PCR; TCRdb stores just in-frame clones and leaves some out. This table holds 25,000 to 30,000 clones, over 75% found once. The source was blood, collected before transplantation. The receptors shown here come from a woman aged 18-55 years who later had graft-versus-host disease after an allogeneic stem cell transplant.

The genes are TRBV5-1 and TRBJ2-1; D may be TRBD1 or TRBD2 (5 bases each). V was cut by 5 bases and J by 6 bases, with 15 bases left in between. The CDR3 extends over 14 amino acids. Germline V gene sequence: CDR1 SGHRS, CDR2 YFSETQ. CDR3 in amino acids: CASRAGTASNEQFF. The CDR3 nucleotides are TGCGCCAGCAGAGCCGGGACGGCCTCCAATGAGCAGTTCTTC.

The V call is TRBV5-1, the J call TRBJ1-1, with unresolved D. V shed 2 bases and J shed 1 base, with 6 bases lying between them. Germline CDR1 and CDR2: SGHRS and YFSETQ. The CDR3 has 13 residues. CDR3 residues: CASSLHGNTEAFF. DNA of the CDR3: TGCGCCAGCAGCTTACACGGGAACACTGAAGCTTTCTTT.

CDR3 loop: CASSPGLAFSETQYF. The CDR3 DNA follows: TGTGCCAGCAGTCCGGGACTAGCATTCTCAGAGACCCAGTACTTC. V usage is TRBV6-5 and J usage is TRBJ2-5; TRBD2 matches at 9 bases. CDR3 size: 15 residues. Germline V gene sequence: CDR1 MNHEY, CDR2 SVGAGI. Trimming at V came to 5 bases and at J to 4 bases, leaving 8 bases not matched to a gene.

This chain joins TRBV11-2 and TRBJ2-1; D uncertain. CDR1 and CDR2 (germline): SGHAT, FQNNGV. V gave up 0 bases and J gave up 4 bases, with 4 bases separating them. This CDR3 is 13 amino acids long. The CDR3 DNA follows: TGTGCCAGCAGCTTAGACTGGTACAATGAGCAGTTCTTC. Translating gives CASSLDWYNEQFF.

The CDR3 here is CASSVGGTYEQYF. The DNA for the CDR3 is TGTGCCAGCAGCGTAGGAGGCACCTACGAGCAGTACTTC. This chain links TRBV9 with TRBJ2-7; no firm D call. V was cut by 0 bases and J by 2 bases, with 6 bases left in between. This CDR3 has 13 residues. The germline V gene has CDR1 SGDLS and CDR2 YYNGEE. The full variable domain, rest sourced from reference TRBV9 and TRBJ2-7, is DSGVTQTPKHLITATGQRVTLRCSPRSGDLSVYWYQQSLDQGLQFLIQYYNGEERAKGNILERFSAQQFPDLHSELNLSSLELGDSALYFCASSVGGTYEQYFGPGTRLTVT.

V usage is TRBV27 and J usage is TRBJ1-1; a possible D gene is TRBD1 (6 bases). The CDR3 consists of 15 residues. V was cut by 2 bases and J by 5 bases, with 15 bases left in between. CDR1 is MNHEY and CDR2 is SMNVEV in the germline V gene (reference sequence). CDR3 sequence: CASSLSQGSRTEAFF. The CDR3 DNA is TGTGCCAGCAGTTTAAGTCAGGGGTCGAGGACTGAAGCTTTCTTT.

V usage is TRBV11-2 and J usage is TRBJ1-1; tentative D call: TRBD1 (5 bases). Deletions cut 5 bases from V and 6 bases from J, with 19 bases between. CDR1 SGHAT and CDR2 FQNNGV come from the germline V gene. The CDR3 sequence is 15 residues long. DNA of the CDR3: TGTGCCAGCAGCCCCCTGTGGGGCAAGGGCGCTGAAGCTTTCTTT. This codes for CASSPLWGKGAEAFF.

The chain is built from TRBV28 and TRBJ2-3; D possibly uses TRBD1 or TRBD2 (5 bases each). Between the trimmed V and J ends, which lost 5 bases and 0 bases, there was a span of 21 bases. This CDR3 has 18 amino acids. Germline V lookup: CDR1 MDHEN, CDR2 SYDVKM. This CDR3 is CASSRRSGPRISTDTQYF. Written as DNA, the CDR3 is TGTGCCAGCAGTCGCAGGTCGGGACCAAGAATTAGCACAGATACGCAGTATTTT.

The gene calls are TRBV19 and TRBJ2-3; no clear D. V lost 7 bases to trimming and J lost 3 bases, with 14 bases between them. The germline V gene has CDR1 LNHDA and CDR2 SQIVND (reference sequence). The CDR3 spans 14 residues. The CDR3 is CASTSGLGTDTQYF. DNA of the CDR3: TGTGCCAGTACCTCTGGGTTGGGTACAGATACGCAGTATTTT.

This chain connects TRBV5-1 to TRBJ1-2, with D tentatively TRBD1 (5 bases). Germline lookup yields CDR1 SGHRS and CDR2 YFSETQ. The CDR3 totals 14 residues. Trimming took 1 base from V and 4 from J, leaving 11 bases between them. This CDR3 reads CASSLRGEAYGYTF. Written as DNA, the CDR3 is TGCGCCAGCAGCTTGCGAGGGGAGGCCTATGGCTACACCTTC.

This chain links TRBV12-3 or TRBV12-4 with TRBJ1-1, with unresolved D. This CDR3 is 13 amino acids long. V was clipped by 10 bases and J by 5 bases, with 17 bases between them. The CDR3 spells CATDQPGGTEAFF. The DNA of the CDR3 is TGTGCCACCGACCAACCTGGCGGGACTGAAGCTTTCTTT.

The chain recombines TRBV6-2 or TRBV6-3 with TRBJ2-2; unclear D gene. V dropped 2 bases and J dropped 7 bases, with 11 bases sitting between them. The CDR3 extends over 14 amino acids. The germline gives CDR1 MNHEY, CDR2 SVGEGT. CDR3 loop: CASSYPGQIGELFF. CDR3 nucleotides: TGTGCCAGCAGTTACCCCGGGCAGATCGGGGAGCTGTTTTTT.

The chain joins TRBV11-3 to TRBJ2-7, with 9 nucleotides matching TRBD1. CDR3 length: 12 amino acids. CDR1 is SGHNT, CDR2 YENEEA, per germline. The trim removed 4 bases at V and 6 bases at J, leaving 1 base unmatched. CDR3 protein: CASSSTGGEQYF. The CDR3 DNA is TGTGCCAGCAGCTCGACAGGGGGCGAGCAGTACTTC. Using reference TRBV11-3 and TRBJ2-7 for the parts outside the CDR3, the full variable domain is EAGVVQSPRYKIIEKKQPVAFWCNPISGHNTLYWYLQNLGQGPELLIRYENEEAVDDSQLPKDRFSAERLKGVDSTLKIQPAELGDSAVYLCASSSTGGEQYFGPGTRLTVT.

This clone was counted a few times. This chain connects TRBV7-8 to TRBJ2-7; TRBD2 might be the D (7 bases). Germline CDR1 SGHVS, CDR2 FQNEAQ. Trimming took off 1 base at V and 4 bases at J, with 14 bases between the two ends. The CDR3 loop spans 15 amino acids. CDR3 bases: TGTGCCAGCAGCTTAGTAGGGGGGGTAGGGTACGAGCAGTACTTC. Amino acid sequence: CASSLVGGVGYEQYF.

The V and J genes are TRBV7-3 and TRBJ2-1, with TRBD2 identical over 7 bases. CDR1 and CDR2 from the germline V gene are SGHTA and FQGTGA. With V trimmed by 5 bases and J by 10 bases, 5 bases remained unmatched. This CDR3 is 12 amino acids long. CDR3 in amino acids: CASSVAGGEQFF. The CDR3 coding sequence is TGTGCCAGCAGCGTAGCGGGTGGAGAGCAGTTCTTC.

The genes are TRBV4-2 and TRBJ2-1, with 9 nucleotides matching TRBD2. The CDR3 totals 15 residues. With 2 bases clipped from V and 3 bases from J, the junction kept 2 bases outside the gene matches. Germline CDR1 is LGHNA and CDR2 is YNFKEQ. The CDR3 region has the DNA TGTGCCAGCAGCCAACTAGCGGGGAACTACAATGAGCAGTTCTTC. Translation gives CASSQLAGNYNEQFF.

This clone showed up just once. J is TRBJ1-2 and V is TRBV4-2; no clear D gene. The CDR3 is 16 residues long. The V end lost 0 bases, the J end lost 8 bases, and 19 bases lay between the germline ends. The germline V gene encodes CDR1 LGHNA and CDR2 YNFKEQ. CDR3 sequence (DNA): TGTGCCAGCAGCCAAGAGGTGGTAGGGAGATTAGGGGGCTACACCTTC. Protein product: CASSQEVVGRLGGYTF.

CDR3 sequence reads: CASTRGGMDTQYF. The CDR3 bases are TGTGCCAGCACCCGGGGGGGGATGGATACGCAGTATTTT. The chain joins TRBV27 to TRBJ2-3, with 8 bases matching TRBD2. V trimming: 7 bases; J trimming: 6 bases; junction bases outside the gene matches: 6. The CDR3 runs to 13 residues. Per germline, CDR1 MNHEY and CDR2 SMNVEV (reference sequence).

The chain is built from TRBV28 and TRBJ1-3, with 9 bases fitting TRBD1. Trimming removed 6 bases from V and 5 bases from J; junction bases left unmatched: 5. This CDR3 is 14 amino acids long. Looked up from germline, CDR1 is MDHEN and CDR2 is SYDVKM. CDR3 sequence reads: CASSDRGTRNTIYF. The CDR3 bases are TGTGCCAGCAGCGACAGGGGGACCCGAAACACCATATATTTT.

CDR3 residues: CASSATGALAEAFF. CDR3 nucleotides: TGTGCCAGCAGCGCTACAGGGGCTCTCGCTGAAGCTTTCTTT. The chain joins TRBV7-9 to TRBJ1-1; 7 positions match TRBD1. The CDR3 is 14 residues long. V was pared by 5 bases and J by 6 bases, with 9 bases of the junction left unmatched. CDR1 is SEHNR and CDR2 is FQNEAQ in the germline V gene (reference sequence).

The CDR3 loop reads CASSEGTSGYNEQFF. For the CDR3, the DNA is TGTGCCAGCAGTGAGGGGACTAGCGGCTACAATGAGCAGTTCTTC. This chain links TRBV6-4 with TRBJ2-1; 11 nucleotides line up with TRBD2. The J segment lost 3 bases and the V segment lost 3 bases, leaving 1 base of the junction unmatched. Per the germline V gene, CDR1 is MRHNA and CDR2 is SNTAGT. The CDR3 contains 15 residues.

The chain recombines TRBV5-4 with TRBJ2-2, with TRBD2 identical over 16 bases. Germline V lookup: CDR1 SGHNT, CDR2 YYREEE (reference sequence). The CDR3 length is 16 residues. V lost 2 bases, J lost 6 bases, and 1 base stayed unmatched. In DNA form, the CDR3 reads TGTGCCAGCAGCTTAGGGACTAGCGGGAGGGCCGGGGAGCTGTTTTTT. Residues: CASSLGTSGRAGELFF.